This TCR beta chain was retrieved from a study of blood T cells in healthy people across ages. The CDR3 contains 15 residues. Trimming left V 2 bases short and J 4 bases short, with 15 bases between. The germline V gene has CDR1 MNHEY and CDR2 SMNVEV (reference sequence). Together with a sample-barcoded 5' primer, a J-beta primer mix was included in a second PCR lasting about 7 to 12 cycles. TCRdb re-analysed the 5' RACE reads in MiXCR, keeping a single row per CDR3 protein. Here the sample spans hundreds of thousands of distinct CDR3 sequences, 56% being singletons. This sequence joins TRBV27 and TRBJ2-7; no clear D gene. The sequenced sample was blood. The TCR comes from a man in his forties in good health. The CDR3 bases are TGTGCCAGCAGTTTAGAATCTGCGTCATCATACGAGCAGTACTTC. Protein product: CASSLESASSYEQYF.